This T cell receptor (beta chain) was observed in a study of identifying expanded T cells in peripheral blood. Study-wide results and caveats: Over approximately two and four weeks, about 15 and 19 clones changed, versus approximately 1.1 between replicates. Approximately 2-week clone count variance significantly increased as total template count grew.

A word on this clone: Its antigen remains unknown.

During the collection period, no donor immune events like infections were recorded. TCRdb's table, derived via immunoSEQ multiplex PCR, lists solely in-frame clones and lacks some. This sample has more than 50,000 clones, with around four fifths found just once. V was cut by 4 bases and J by 9 bases, with 22 bases left in between. This CDR3 has 15 amino acids. Germline V lookup: CDR1 SGHRS, CDR2 YFSETQ. The specimen sequenced was blood. The chain links TRBV5-1 to TRBJ2-5; the D gene is possibly TRBD2 (6 bases). This receptor was identified in a person between 18 and 69 years old in good health. The CDR3 region is CASSPDGRIMEAQYF. The CDR3 nucleotides are TGCGCCAGCAGCCCGGACGGGAGAATTATGGAGGCCCAGTACTTC.